The next 13 T cell receptor beta chains were all read from a single sample in a study of blood T cells in healthy people across ages. With a J-beta primer mix and a sample-barcoded 5' primer, a second PCR ran about 7 to 12 cycles. TCRdb re-called the 5' RACE reads through MiXCR, storing one row per CDR3 protein. The profile covers around 1,500,000 distinct CDR3 sequences, with approximately 28% appearing a single time and roughly 8% taken by the ten largest. The sequenced material came from blood. The receptors derive from a woman aged 30 to 39 in good health.

This clonotype was seen more than once but under ten times. V usage is TRBV9 and J usage is TRBJ2-7, with D tentatively TRBD1 (6 bases). This CDR3 is 14 amino acids long. V lost 0 bases to trimming and J lost 0 bases, with 7 bases between them. Germline CDR1 and CDR2: SGDLS and YYNGEE. CDR3 bases: TGTGCCAGCAGCGTAGGACAGGACTCCTACGAGCAGTACTTC. Its translation is CASSVGQDSYEQYF. The full variable domain, in which reference TRBV9 and TRBJ2-7 provide the parts outside the CDR3, is DSGVTQTPKHLITATGQRVTLRCSPRSGDLSVYWYQQSLDQGLQFLIQYYNGEERAKGNILERFSAQQFPDLHSELNLSSLELGDSALYFCASSVGQDSYEQYFGPGTRLTVT.

This clonotype was seen ten or more times. This chain joins TRBV7-9 and TRBJ2-7; D may be TRBD1 (6 bases). CDR1 SEHNR and CDR2 FQNEAQ come from the germline V gene (reference sequence). V lost 5 bases, J lost 5 bases, and 16 bases lay in between. CDR3 length: 14 residues. This chain's CDR3 is CASSPGSGGDEQYF. CDR3 DNA sequence: TGTGCCAGCAGCCCAGGCAGTGGGGGCGACGAGCAGTACTTC. Full variable domain (rest looked up from reference TRBV7-9 and TRBJ2-7): DTGVSQNPRHKITKRGQNVTFRCDPISEHNRLYWYRQTLGQGPEFLTYFQNEAQLEKSRLLSDRFSAERPKGSFSTLEIQRTEQGDSAMYLCASSPGSGGDEQYFGPGTRLTVT.

The chain recombines TRBV27 with TRBJ2-3, with D uncertain. In germline, CDR1 is MNHEY, CDR2 SMNVEV (reference sequence). The CDR3 is 15 amino acids. V lost 1 base, J lost 4 bases, and 12 bases lay in between. DNA of the CDR3: TGTGCCAGCAGTTTATTGATTTCTCGAGCAGATACGCAGTATTTT. Translated: CASSLLISRADTQYF.

The rearrangement uses TRBV20-1 and TRBJ2-7; 9 bases match TRBD2. J lost 2 bases, V lost 4 bases, and 9 bases had no gene match. Germline loops: CDR1 DFQATT, CDR2 SNEGSKA (reference sequence). The CDR3 has 15 amino acids. CDR3: CSANEPTSGAYEQYF. The CDR3, as DNA: TGCAGTGCTAACGAACCGACTAGCGGCGCCTACGAGCAGTACTTC.

This clonotype was counted between two and nine times. This sequence joins TRBV28 and TRBJ1-5; no definite D call. The germline V gene encodes CDR1 MDHEN and CDR2 SYDVKM. The germline V and J ends were trimmed by 2 bases and 11 bases, with 13 bases remaining between them. The CDR3 loop spans 13 amino acids. CDR3 protein: CASSLGPVPSQHF. DNA for the CDR3: TGTGCCAGCAGTTTAGGTCCGGTTCCATCCCAGCATTTT.

The chain recombines TRBV18 with TRBJ1-1; D gene unclear. This CDR3 is built from 13 residues. CDR1 is KGHSH, CDR2 LQKENI, per germline. Trimming took 4 bases from V and 3 from J, leaving 9 bases between them. The CDR3: CASSLSRDTEAFF. In nucleotides, the CDR3 is TGTGCCAGCTCACTATCGAGGGACACTGAAGCTTTCTTT.

This clonotype was seen only a few times. The gene calls are TRBV12-3 or TRBV12-4 and TRBJ1-1; no firm D call. The CDR3 loop spans 14 amino acids. V gave up 5 bases and J gave up 0 bases, with 10 bases separating them. Here the CDR3 reads CASSLGKLNTEAFF. The CDR3 DNA is TGTGCCAGCAGTCTCGGGAAGTTGAACACTGAAGCTTTCTTT.

V is TRBV10-2 and J is TRBJ1-1, with D possibly being TRBD1 (6 bases). CDR3 length: 11 residues. Germline CDR1 reads WSHSY; CDR2 reads SAAADI. V was shortened by 8 bases and J by 11 bases, with 15 bases between the two germline ends. The DNA for the CDR3 is TGCGCCAGCCGGGGGGCGGGATGGGCTTTCTTT. This gives the protein CASRGAGWAFF.

V gene TRBV14 combines with J gene TRBJ2-7; the D gene is possibly TRBD2 (5 bases). The CDR3 runs to 14 residues. V was pared by 3 bases and J by 5 bases, with 14 bases between. Germline CDR1 is SGHDN and CDR2 is FVKESK. CDR3 residues: CASSQQPGYHEQYF. The CDR3 DNA sequence: TGTGCCAGCAGCCAGCAGCCGGGGTACCACGAGCAGTACTTC.

Ten or more counts support this clonotype. A junction boundary mismatches the germline segment, possibly from a read error. V and J are TRBV10-1 and TRBJ2-3; D is perhaps TRBD1 (6 bases). Germline lookup yields CDR1 WNHNN and CDR2 SYGVQD (reference sequence). The CDR3 sequence is 13 residues long. CDR3: CASSSSGADTQYF. DNA of the CDR3: TGTGCCAGCAGCTCATCAGGGGCAGATACGCAGTATTTT.

This clonotype was detected only a few times. The rearrangement uses TRBV11-2 and TRBJ2-7; 7 bases are a match to TRBD2. J was trimmed by 5 bases and V by 3 bases; bases with no gene match: 22. The V gene's germline CDR1 is SGHAT and CDR2 FQNNGV. CDR3 length: 19 residues. The CDR3 loop is CASSFDMYVPAGREDEQYF. Here the CDR3 DNA reads TGTGCCAGCAGCTTCGACATGTATGTTCCAGCGGGGCGTGAGGACGAGCAGTACTTC.

This clonotype has more than one count but fewer than ten. V usage is TRBV6-5 and J usage is TRBJ1-2; D is uncertain. This CDR3 comprises 13 residues. V lost 0 bases, J lost 11 bases, and 13 bases lay in between. Germline CDR1 is MNHEY and CDR2 is SVGAGI. CDR3 amino acids: CASSYSYSQPYTF. As DNA, the CDR3 is TGTGCCAGCAGTTACTCGTACTCACAACCATACACCTTC.

V usage is TRBV2 and J usage is TRBJ2-1; TRBD2 matches at 10 bases. The better agreement between TRBJ2-7 and the DNA end casts doubt on the J call. The CDR3 covers 15 residues. Per germline, CDR1 SNHLY and CDR2 FYNNEI. CDR3 amino acids: CAIASGRISYNEQYF. CDR3 nucleotides: TGTGCCATCGCTAGCGGGAGAATCTCCTACAATGAGCAGTACTTC.